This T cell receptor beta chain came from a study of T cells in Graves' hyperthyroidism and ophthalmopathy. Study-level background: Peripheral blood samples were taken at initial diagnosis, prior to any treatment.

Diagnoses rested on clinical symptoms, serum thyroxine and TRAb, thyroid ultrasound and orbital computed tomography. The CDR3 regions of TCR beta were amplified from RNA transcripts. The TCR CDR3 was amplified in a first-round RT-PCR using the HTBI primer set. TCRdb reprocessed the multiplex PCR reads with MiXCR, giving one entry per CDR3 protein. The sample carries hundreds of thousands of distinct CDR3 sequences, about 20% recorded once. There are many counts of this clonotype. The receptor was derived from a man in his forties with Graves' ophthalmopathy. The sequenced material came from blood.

CDR3 sequence: CASSEALRGETQYF. DNA of the CDR3: TGTGCCAGCAGTGAAGCGCTTCGAGGGGAGACCCAGTACTTC. The rearrangement links TRBV2 to TRBJ2-5, with a tentative D call TRBD2 (5 bases). Trimming took off 0 bases at V and 5 bases at J, with 10 bases between the two ends. Germline CDR1 and CDR2: SNHLY and FYNNEI. The CDR3 has 14 amino acids. Based on the CDR3 plus reference TRBV2 and TRBJ2-5, the full variable domain is EPEVTQTPSHQVTQMGQEVILRCVPISNHLYFYWYRQILGQKVEFLVSFYNNEISEKSEIFDDQFSVERPDGSNFTLKIRSTKLEDSAMYFCASSEALRGETQYFGPGTRLLVL.